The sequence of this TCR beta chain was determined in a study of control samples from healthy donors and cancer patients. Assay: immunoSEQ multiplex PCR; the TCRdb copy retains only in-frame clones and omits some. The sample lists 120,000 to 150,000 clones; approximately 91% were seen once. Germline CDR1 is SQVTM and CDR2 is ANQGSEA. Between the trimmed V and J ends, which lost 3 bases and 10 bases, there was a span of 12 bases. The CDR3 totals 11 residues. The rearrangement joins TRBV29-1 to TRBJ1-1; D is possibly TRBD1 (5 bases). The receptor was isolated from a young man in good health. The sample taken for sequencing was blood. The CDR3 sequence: CSVDDSMRAFF. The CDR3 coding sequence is TGCAGCGTTGACGACAGCATGAGAGCTTTCTTT. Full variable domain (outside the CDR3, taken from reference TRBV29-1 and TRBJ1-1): SAVISQKPSRDICQRGTSLTIQCQVDSQVTMMFWYRQQPGQSLTLIATANQGSEATYESGFVIDKFPISRPNLTFSTLTVSNMSPEDSSIYLCSVDDSMRAFFGQGTRLTVV.